This TCR beta chain is from a study of neurological immune-mediated disorders. The CDR3 covers 14 residues. Germline V CDR1 and CDR2: LGHDT, YNNKEL (reference sequence). The V gene end was trimmed by 4 bases and the J gene end by 5 bases; junction bases not matched to a gene: 4. This clonotype was observed many times. Where libraries were unsorted, they were derived from 2 million PBMCs stored at -80 degrees C. The making of cDNA relied on 5'RACE with 10-nucleotide random UMIs. TCRdb reanalysed the 5' RACE reads using MiXCR and keeps one entry per CDR3 protein. The table shows 36,000 or so distinct CDR3 sequences, with about 9.3% occurring only once.

The chain has TRBV3-1 and TRBJ1-4, with TRBD1 matching over 7 bases. Sequenced material: PBMCs. The clonotype originates from a woman in her twenties or thirties with HTLV-1-associated myelopathy (HAM/TSP). For the CDR3, the DNA is TGTGCCAGCAGCCCACGGGACAGAAATGAAAAACTGTTTTTT. Protein sequence: CASSPRDRNEKLFF.